These T cell receptor beta chains were read from a single sample in a study of blood T cell repertoires in COVID-19. The data were produced by immunoSEQ multiplex PCR, yet TCRdb's version contains in-frame clones alone and is incomplete. The sample shows approximately 240,000 clones, around 83% of them seen only once. The source material was PBMCs or T cells enriched from blood (not recorded which). All receptors come from a woman in her forties with acute COVID-19. Each CDR3 is given with its conserved first and last residue. D genes are given only for firm matches. Rows give clone size only sometimes, using once, few, many, or a class for an expanded clone.

V: TRBV7-2; size: .; D: .; J: TRBJ1-4; CDR3: CASSLSQGGGEKLFF; DNA: TGTGCCAGCAGCTTAAGTCAGGGAGGGGGTGAAAAACTGTTTTTT
V: TRBV7-3; size: .; D: .; J: TRBJ1-3; CDR3: CASSTGTTGNTIYF; DNA: TGTGCCAGCAGCACCGGGACAACCGGAAACACCATATATTTT
V: TRBV6-5; size: .; D: TRBD1; J: TRBJ1-2; CDR3: CASSYRQGNYGYTF; DNA: TGTGCCAGCAGTTACCGACAGGGTAACTATGGCTACACCTTC
V: TRBV18; size: .; D: TRBD2; J: TRBJ2-1; CDR3: CASSPASGSYNEQFF; DNA: TGTGCCAGCTCACCGGCTAGCGGCTCCTACAATGAGCAGTTCTTC
V: TRBV10-3; size: .; D: .; J: TRBJ1-1; CDR3: CAISESGAEAFF; DNA: TGTGCCATCAGTGAGTCGGGGGCGGAAGCTTTCTTT
V: TRBV5-1; size: .; D: .; J: TRBJ1-4; CDR3: CASSLAATAGVEKLFF; DNA: TGCGCCAGCAGCTTGGCGGCGACAGCTGGGGTTGAAAAACTGTTTTTT
V: TRBV7-8; size: .; D: .; J: TRBJ1-2; CDR3: CASSLAPTVSYGYTF; DNA: TGTGCCAGCAGCTTAGCTCCGACAGTTTCCTATGGCTACACCTTC
V: TRBV5-4; size: once; D: TRBD1; J: TRBJ1-2; CDR3: CASSFDRVVGYTF; DNA: TGTGCCAGCAGTTTTGACAGGGTCGTTGGCTACACCTTC
V: TRBV12-3/TRBV12-4; size: .; D: .; J: TRBJ2-3; CDR3: CASRPSGTDTQYF; DNA: TGTGCCAGCAGACCCTCAGGCACAGATACGCAGTATTTT
V: TRBV5-6; size: .; D: .; J: TRBJ2-7; CDR3: CASSSTGVGGEQYF; DNA: TGTGCCAGCAGCTCCACGGGGGTCGGCGGCGAGCAGTACTTC
V: TRBV19; size: .; D: TRBD1; J: TRBJ2-7; CDR3: CASSLPGTGAYEQYF; DNA: TGTGCCAGTAGCCTCCCCGGGACAGGGGCCTACGAGCAGTACTTC
V: TRBV28; size: .; D: .; J: TRBJ1-1; CDR3: CASSTRHHMNTEAFF; DNA: TGTGCCAGCAGTACCCGACACCATATGAACACTGAAGCTTTCTTT
V: TRBV21-1; size: .; D: .; J: TRBJ2-5; CDR3: CASSKGGWVAGDSETQYF; DNA: TGTGCCAGCTCCAAGGGAGGTTGGGTAGCGGGGGATTCAGAGACCCAGTACTTC
V: TRBV2; size: .; D: .; J: TRBJ1-5; CDR3: CASSPGGLSNQPQHF; DNA: TGTGCCAGCAGCCCAGGTGGCTTAAGCAATCAGCCCCAGCATTTT
V: TRBV7-6; size: many; D: TRBD1; J: TRBJ2-2; CDR3: CASSFAPGGFTGELFF; DNA: TGTGCCAGCAGCTTTGCTCCAGGGGGCTTCACCGGGGAGCTGTTTTTT
V: TRBV10-3; size: .; D: TRBD1; J: TRBJ1-2; CDR3: CAISDSTGGNDGYTF; DNA: TGTGCCATCAGTGATTCGACAGGGGGCAACGATGGCTACACCTTC
V: TRBV6-5; size: .; D: TRBD1; J: TRBJ2-7; CDR3: CASRTGLTYEQYF; DNA: TGTGCCAGCAGGACAGGGCTTACCTACGAGCAGTACTTC
V: TRBV5-6; size: .; D: TRBD1; J: TRBJ1-2; CDR3: CASSLAWTGRASNYGYTF; DNA: TGTGCCAGCAGCTTGGCGTGGACAGGGAGGGCCAGTAACTATGGCTACACCTTC
V: TRBV7-8; size: once; D: .; J: TRBJ1-5; CDR3: CASSLYGGNQPQHF; DNA: TGTGCCAGCAGCCTATACGGGGGGAATCAGCCCCAGCATTTT
V: TRBV5-8; size: .; D: .; J: TRBJ1-2; CDR3: CASSFGGTERLRGYTF; DNA: TGTGCCAGCAGCTTCGGAGGGACCGAGCGCTTGAGAGGCTACACCTTC
V: TRBV6-5; size: .; D: .; J: TRBJ1-2; CDR3: CASSQGYGYTF; DNA: TGTGCCAGCAGCCAGGGCTACGGCTACACCTTC
V: TRBV4-3; size: .; D: TRBD2; J: TRBJ2-7; CDR3: CASSQGGLAGFYEQYF; DNA: TGCGCCAGCAGCCAGGGCGGACTAGCGGGGTTCTACGAGCAGTACTTC
V: TRBV24-1; size: .; D: TRBD1; J: TRBJ1-2; CDR3: CATSDKTGNYGYTF; DNA: TGTGCCACCAGTGACAAGACAGGGAACTATGGCTACACCTTC